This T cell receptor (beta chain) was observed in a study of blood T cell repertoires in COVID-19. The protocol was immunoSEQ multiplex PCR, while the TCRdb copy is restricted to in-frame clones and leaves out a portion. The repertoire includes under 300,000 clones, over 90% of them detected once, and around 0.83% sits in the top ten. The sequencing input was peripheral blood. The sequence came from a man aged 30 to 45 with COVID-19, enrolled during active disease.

Here the CDR3 reads CASSLGPGGWSTDTQYF. The CDR3 region has the DNA TGTGCCAGCAGCTTAGGGCCCGGGGGTTGGAGCACAGATACGCAGTATTTT. V is TRBV11-2 and J is TRBJ2-3, with D tentatively TRBD2 (6 bases). CDR3 length: 17 residues. CDR1 is SGHAT, CDR2 FQNNGV, per germline. The V and J ends lost 1 base and 0 bases respectively, with 14 bases between them.